One sample yielded the 19 T cell receptor beta chains listed below, sequenced in a study of blood T cell repertoires in COVID-19. The data were produced by immunoSEQ multiplex PCR, yet TCRdb's version contains in-frame clones alone and is incomplete. Here the sample spans tens of thousands of clones, under 85% being singletons. Sample: peripheral blood. The receptors here all came from a human donor in a cohort sampled during active COVID-19.

CDR3 in amino acids: CASSVGQDNEKLFF. DNA for the CDR3: TGTGCCAGCAGCGTCGGACAGGACAATGAAAAACTGTTTTTT. V and J are TRBV9 and TRBJ1-4; 7 bases are a match to TRBD1. Per the germline V gene, CDR1 is SGDLS and CDR2 is YYNGEE. CDR3 size: 14 residues. V was clipped by 2 bases and J by 5 bases; unmatched bases: 3. Together with reference TRBV9 and TRBJ1-4, the CDR3 gives the full variable domain: DSGVTQTPKHLITATGQRVTLRCSPRSGDLSVYWYQQSLDQGLQFLIQYYNGEERAKGNILERFSAQQFPDLHSELNLSSLELGDSALYFCASSVGQDNEKLFFGSGTQLSVL.

This chain joins TRBV5-1 and TRBJ2-7; D call uncertain. Trimming pared 0 bases from V and 0 bases from J, leaving 10 bases between. There are 15 residues in the CDR3. Germline lookup yields CDR1 SGHRS and CDR2 YFSETQ. The CDR3 protein is CASSLVGPSSYEQYF. In nucleotides, the CDR3 is TGCGCCAGCAGCTTGGTTGGGCCGAGCTCCTACGAGCAGTACTTC.

The J gene is TRBJ1-4, the V gene TRBV30; TRBD1 is a possible D gene (5 bases). Germline V gene sequence: CDR1 GTSNPN, CDR2 SVGIG (reference sequence). V shed 3 bases and J shed 8 bases, with 13 bases lying between them. This CDR3 is 13 amino acids long. The CDR3 region is CAWRSGVREKLFF. Here the CDR3 DNA reads TGTGCCTGGAGATCGGGGGTCAGGGAAAAACTGTTTTTT.

V is TRBV2 and J is TRBJ1-1; TRBD1 matches at 9 bases. V gave up 8 bases and J gave up 4 bases; unmatched junction bases: 5. This CDR3 has 13 amino acids. Germline V gene data show CDR1 as SNHLY and CDR2 as FYNNEI. CDR3 sequence (DNA): TGTGCCAGCTCGACAGGGGGTGGCACTGAAGCTTTCTTT. Translating gives CASSTGGGTEAFF. The variable domain in full, completed from reference TRBV2 and TRBJ1-1, reads EPEVTQTPSHQVTQMGQEVILRCVPISNHLYFYWYRQILGQKVEFLVSFYNNEISEKSEIFDDQFSVERPDGSNFTLKIRSTKLEDSAMYFCASSTGGGTEAFFGQGTRLTVV.

J is TRBJ2-5 and V is TRBV14; the D is unclear. V shed 4 bases and J shed 4 bases, with 7 bases lying between them. In germline, CDR1 is SGHDN, CDR2 FVKESK. The CDR3 totals 12 residues. DNA for the CDR3: TGTGCCAGCAGCCGAGCAGGAGAGACCCAGTACTTC. Translating it yields CASSRAGETQYF.

The rearrangement links TRBV5-4 to TRBJ2-7; 9 bases map to TRBD2. CDR3 length: 15 residues. V was pared by 2 bases and J by 6 bases, with 9 bases of the junction left unmatched. In germline, CDR1 is SGHNT, CDR2 YYREEE (reference sequence). CDR3 amino acids: CASSLGGGARGEQYF. The CDR3 nucleotides read TGTGCCAGCAGCTTAGGCGGGGGGGCCCGGGGCGAGCAGTACTTC. Variable domain in full (rest from reference TRBV5-4 and TRBJ2-7): ETGVTQSPTHLIKTRGQQVTLRCSSQSGHNTVSWYQQALGQGPQFIFQYYREEENGRGNFPPRFSGLQFPNYSSELNVNALELDDSALYLCASSLGGGARGEQYFGPGTRLTVT.

This rearrangement joins TRBV27 to TRBJ1-6, with D maybe TRBD1 (5 bases). V lost 7 bases and J lost 12, with 19 bases in between. The CDR3 totals 14 residues. Germline V gene sequence: CDR1 MNHEY, CDR2 SMNVEV (reference sequence). CDR3: CASTPSVRARPLHF. The CDR3 DNA follows: TGTGCCAGCACTCCCTCCGTCAGGGCTAGACCCCTCCACTTT.

The V and J genes are TRBV6-5 and TRBJ2-7; possibly TRBD1 for D (6 bases). Germline CDR1 reads MNHEY; CDR2 reads SVGAGI. The V gene lost 6 bases and the J gene lost 10 bases, with 19 bases spanning the gap. This CDR3 region has 13 residues. The CDR3 is CASSRTGRGQQYF. The DNA of the CDR3 is TGTGCCAGCAGCCGAACAGGGAGAGGCCAACAGTACTTC.

This chain connects TRBV7-3 to TRBJ1-2; weak D call: TRBD1 (5 bases). The ends were cut back, 5 bases at V and 2 bases at J, with 12 bases in the middle. Looked up from germline, CDR1 is SGHTA and CDR2 is FQGTGA. This CDR3 comprises 14 residues. The CDR3: CASSPREGNYGYTF. In DNA form, the CDR3 reads TGTGCCAGCAGCCCCAGGGAGGGGAACTATGGCTACACCTTC.

In its sample, this clone was seen a few times. V and J are TRBV6-6 and TRBJ2-5, with 7 bases identical to TRBD1. The CDR3 loop spans 17 amino acids. V shed 5 bases, J shed 2 bases, and the junction held 14 bases outside the gene matches. Germline lookup yields CDR1 MNHNY and CDR2 SVGAGI (reference sequence). CDR3 amino acids: CASSLRLNPGQQETQYF. CDR3 DNA: TGTGCCAGCAGTCTCCGGCTAAACCCGGGACAGCAAGAGACCCAGTACTTC.

The rearrangement joins TRBV19 to TRBJ1-6; TRBD1 matches at 11 bases. The CDR3 contains 13 residues. Germline assignment: CDR1 LNHDA and CDR2 SQIVND (reference sequence). The V segment lost 8 bases and the J segment 7 bases; nucleotides outside the gene matches: 1. The CDR3 DNA reads as TGTGCCAGTGGACAGGGGGCAAATTCACCCCTCCACTTT. This translates into CASGQGANSPLHF.

The rearrangement joins TRBV19 to TRBJ1-5, with a possible D match to TRBD1 (6 bases). This CDR3 has 13 amino acids. V lost 7 bases to trimming and J lost 6 bases, with 13 bases between them. The V gene's germline CDR1 is LNHDA and CDR2 SQIVND (reference sequence). CDR3 sequence reads: CASNREVFQPQHF. The CDR3 bases are TGTGCCAGTAACAGGGAAGTTTTTCAGCCCCAGCATTTT.

This chain joins TRBV5-1 and TRBJ2-7; D call uncertain. This CDR3 is 14 amino acids long. Per the germline V gene, CDR1 is SGHRS and CDR2 is YFSETQ. V was pared by 4 bases and J by 6 bases, with 17 bases between. This chain's CDR3 is CASSPYSSLPEQYF. The CDR3 DNA follows: TGCGCCAGCAGCCCCTACTCCTCCCTCCCCGAGCAGTACTTC.

This clone was seen only a few times. This sequence joins TRBV9 and TRBJ1-6, with 9 bases lining up with TRBD1. The trim removed 4 bases at V and 10 bases at J, leaving 6 bases unmatched. This CDR3 is built from 14 residues. Germline CDR1 and CDR2: SGDLS and YYNGEE. This chain's CDR3 is CASSSGQGRSPLHF. As DNA, the CDR3 is TGTGCCAGCAGCTCGGGACAGGGTAGATCACCCCTCCACTTT.

As DNA, the CDR3 is TGTGCCGCACACCGGGACAGGGCGGCAGATACGCAGTATTTT. Encoded protein: CAAHRDRAADTQYF. The rearrangement joins TRBV10-3 to TRBJ2-3, with TRBD1 matching 9 bases. The CDR3 extends over 14 amino acids. The ends lost 11 bases at V and 4 bases at J; junction bases unmatched: 10. The germline CDR1 and CDR2 sequences are ENHRY and SYGVKD.

The rearrangement joins TRBV11-3 to TRBJ2-5; perhaps TRBD2 as D (5 bases). With 4 bases removed from V and 0 bases from J, the gap between germline ends came to 6 bases. CDR1 and CDR2 from the germline V gene are SGHNT and YENEEA. The CDR3 loop spans 13 amino acids. CDR3 sequence: CASSSDYQETQYF. In DNA form, the CDR3 reads TGTGCCAGCAGCTCGGACTACCAAGAGACCCAGTACTTC.

This chain uses TRBV28 with TRBJ2-7, with D maybe TRBD1 (6 bases). This CDR3 region has 17 residues. Germline assignment: CDR1 MDHEN and CDR2 SYDVKM. V lost 5 bases and J 4 bases, leaving 24 bases between the germline ends. The CDR3 sequence is CASSLRLTGHTPYEQYF. DNA of the CDR3: TGTGCCAGCAGTCTCCGTCTGACAGGCCATACCCCGTACGAGCAGTACTTC. Filled out from reference TRBV28 and TRBJ2-7, the complete variable domain reads DVKVTQSSRYLVKRTGEKVFLECVQDMDHENMFWYRQDPGLGLRLIYFSYDVKMKEKGDIPEGYSVSREKKERFSLILESASTNQTSMYLCASSLRLTGHTPYEQYFGPGTRLTVT.

The chain recombines TRBV10-3 with TRBJ1-4; tentatively, D is TRBD1 (5 bases). The germline CDR1 and CDR2 sequences are ENHRY and SYGVKD. With 1 base removed from V and 5 bases from J, the gap between germline ends came to 11 bases. This CDR3 has 15 amino acids. CDR3 bases: TGTGCCATCAGTGAGTTGGCACGGGGGAATGAAAAACTGTTTTTT. It yields the protein CAISELARGNEKLFF.

The chain carries TRBV6-5 and TRBJ1-1; perhaps TRBD1 as D (5 bases). This CDR3 region has 14 residues. Looked up from germline, CDR1 is MNHEY and CDR2 is SVGAGI. V lost 0 bases, J lost 8 bases, and 13 bases lay in between. The CDR3 loop reads CASSYSRGQAEAFF. Written as DNA, the CDR3 is TGTGCCAGCAGTTACTCGAGAGGACAAGCGGAAGCTTTCTTT.